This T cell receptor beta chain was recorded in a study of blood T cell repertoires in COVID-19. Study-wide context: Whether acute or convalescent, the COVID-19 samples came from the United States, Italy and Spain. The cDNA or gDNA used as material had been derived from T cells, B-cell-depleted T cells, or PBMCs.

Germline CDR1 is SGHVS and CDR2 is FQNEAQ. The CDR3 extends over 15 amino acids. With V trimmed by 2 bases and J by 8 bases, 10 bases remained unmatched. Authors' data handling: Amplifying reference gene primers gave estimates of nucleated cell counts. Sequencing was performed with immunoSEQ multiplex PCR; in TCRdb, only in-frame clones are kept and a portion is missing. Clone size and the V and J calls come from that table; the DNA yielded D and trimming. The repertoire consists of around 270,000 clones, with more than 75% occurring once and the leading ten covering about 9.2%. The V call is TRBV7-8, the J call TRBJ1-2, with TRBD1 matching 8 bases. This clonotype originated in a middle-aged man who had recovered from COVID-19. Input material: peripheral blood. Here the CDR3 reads CASSLPGTGRSGYTF. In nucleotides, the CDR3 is TGTGCCAGCAGCTTACCCGGGACAGGACGATCCGGCTACACCTTC.